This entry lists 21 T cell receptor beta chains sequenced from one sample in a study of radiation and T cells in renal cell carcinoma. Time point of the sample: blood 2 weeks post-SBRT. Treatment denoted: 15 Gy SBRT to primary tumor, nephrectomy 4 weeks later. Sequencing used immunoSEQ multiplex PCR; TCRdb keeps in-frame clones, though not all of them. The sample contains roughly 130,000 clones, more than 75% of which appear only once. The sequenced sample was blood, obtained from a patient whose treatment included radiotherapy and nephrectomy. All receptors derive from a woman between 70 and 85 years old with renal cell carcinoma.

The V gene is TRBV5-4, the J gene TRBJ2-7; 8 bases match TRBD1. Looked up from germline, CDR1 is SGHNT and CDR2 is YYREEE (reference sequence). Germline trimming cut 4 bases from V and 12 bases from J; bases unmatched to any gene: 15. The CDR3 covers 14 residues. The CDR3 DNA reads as TGTGCCAGCAGCATATTCGGAGGGATCACAGGGGGGTACTTC. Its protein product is CASSIFGGITGGYF.

The CDR3: CASSLNGPSTDTQYF. CDR3 coding DNA: TGCGCCAGCAGCTTAAACGGGCCTAGCACAGATACGCAGTATTTT. V gene TRBV5-1 combines with J gene TRBJ2-3; D call uncertain. Trimming stripped 2 bases from V and 0 bases from J, with 10 bases between. The CDR3 loop spans 15 amino acids. CDR1 is SGHRS and CDR2 is YFSETQ in the germline V gene.

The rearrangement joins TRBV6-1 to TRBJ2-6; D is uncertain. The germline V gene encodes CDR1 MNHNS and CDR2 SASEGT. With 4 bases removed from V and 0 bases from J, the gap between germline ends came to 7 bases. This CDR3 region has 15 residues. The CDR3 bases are TGTGCCAGCAGTGGATTAAACTCTGGGGCCAACGTCCTGACTTTC. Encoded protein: CASSGLNSGANVLTF.

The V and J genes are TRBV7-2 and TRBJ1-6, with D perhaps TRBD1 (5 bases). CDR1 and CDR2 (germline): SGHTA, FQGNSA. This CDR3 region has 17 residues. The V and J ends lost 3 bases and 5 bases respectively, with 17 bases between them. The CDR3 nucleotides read TGTGCCAGCAGCTTTACCGCTCCGGGACGGAATAATTCACCCCTCCACTTT. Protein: CASSFTAPGRNNSPLHF.

The CDR3 sequence: CASSQGTEETQYF. The CDR3 coding sequence is TGTGCCAGCAGCCAAGGGACAGAAGAGACCCAGTACTTC. The chain is built from TRBV9 and TRBJ2-5, with TRBD1 identical over 7 bases. Germline CDR1 SGDLS, CDR2 YYNGEE. J gave up 3 bases and V 4 bases, and 3 bases lay outside the gene matches. The CDR3 is made up of 13 amino acids.

The CDR3 region has the DNA TGTGCCAGCAGCATTGATAACAGGGGGTTAAACACCATATATTTT. As protein: CASSIDNRGLNTIYF. The chain is built from TRBV7-2 and TRBJ1-3; TRBD1 agrees at 8 bases. CDR1 is SGHTA, CDR2 FQGNSA, per germline. The CDR3 runs 15 residues. The junction had 9 bases not matched to a gene; V was cut back by 5 bases and J by 6 bases.

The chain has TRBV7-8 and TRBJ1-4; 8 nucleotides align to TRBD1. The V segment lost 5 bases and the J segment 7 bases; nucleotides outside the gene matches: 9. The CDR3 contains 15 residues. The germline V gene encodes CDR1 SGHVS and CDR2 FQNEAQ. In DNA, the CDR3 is TGTGCCAGCAGCCTAGACAGGGGAGGGGTTGAAAAACTGTTTTTT. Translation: CASSLDRGGVEKLFF.

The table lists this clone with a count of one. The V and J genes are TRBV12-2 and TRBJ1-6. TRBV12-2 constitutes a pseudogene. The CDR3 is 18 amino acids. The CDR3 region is CASRLVSFNYTLNSPLHF. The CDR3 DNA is TGTGCAAGTCGCTTAGTTTCATTCAATTATACCTTGAATTCACCCCTCCACTTT.

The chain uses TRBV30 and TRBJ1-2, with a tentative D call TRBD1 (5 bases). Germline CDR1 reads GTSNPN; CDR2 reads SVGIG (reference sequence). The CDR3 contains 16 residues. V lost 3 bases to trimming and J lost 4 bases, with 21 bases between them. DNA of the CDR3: TGTGCCTGGAGCCCACCTACGCCCGGGACCTTCTATGGCTACACCTTC. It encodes CAWSPPTPGTFYGYTF.

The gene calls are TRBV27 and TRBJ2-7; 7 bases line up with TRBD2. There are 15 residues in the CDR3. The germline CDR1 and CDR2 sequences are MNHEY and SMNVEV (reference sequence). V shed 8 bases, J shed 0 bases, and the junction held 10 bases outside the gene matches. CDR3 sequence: CASQKAGTRSYEQYF. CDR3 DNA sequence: TGTGCCAGCCAGAAAGCGGGGACTCGCTCCTACGAGCAGTACTTC.

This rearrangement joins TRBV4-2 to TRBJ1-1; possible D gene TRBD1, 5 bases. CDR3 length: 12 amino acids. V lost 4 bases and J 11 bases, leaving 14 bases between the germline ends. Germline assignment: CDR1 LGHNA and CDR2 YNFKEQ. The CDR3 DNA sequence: TGTGCCAGCAGCCCAGGGCCGGGAAGGGCTTTCTTT. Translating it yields CASSPGPGRAFF.

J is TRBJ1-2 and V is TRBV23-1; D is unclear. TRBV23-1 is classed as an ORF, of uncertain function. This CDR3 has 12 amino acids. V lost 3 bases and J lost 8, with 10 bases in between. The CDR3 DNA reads TGCGCCAGCAGTCAGTACCGATACGGCTACACCTTC. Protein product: CASSQYRYGYTF.

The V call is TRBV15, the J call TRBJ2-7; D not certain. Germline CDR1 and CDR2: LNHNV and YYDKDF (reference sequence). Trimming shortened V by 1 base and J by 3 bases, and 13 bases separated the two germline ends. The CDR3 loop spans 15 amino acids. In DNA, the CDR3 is TGTGCCACCAGCAGAGGTTCGAACATTCTCTACGAGCAGTACTTC. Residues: CATSRGSNILYEQYF.

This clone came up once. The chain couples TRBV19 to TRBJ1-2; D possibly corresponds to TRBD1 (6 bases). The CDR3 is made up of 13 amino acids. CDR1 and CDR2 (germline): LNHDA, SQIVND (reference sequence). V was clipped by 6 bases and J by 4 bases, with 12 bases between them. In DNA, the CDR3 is TGTGCCAGTAGCATACAGGGACCCTATGGCTACACCTTC. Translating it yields CASSIQGPYGYTF.

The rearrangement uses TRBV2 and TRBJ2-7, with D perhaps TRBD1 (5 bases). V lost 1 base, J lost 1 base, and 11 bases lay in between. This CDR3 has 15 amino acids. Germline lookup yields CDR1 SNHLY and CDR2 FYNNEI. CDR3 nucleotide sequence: TGTGCCAGCAGTGAAGATCAGGCAGGGTCCTACGAGCAGTACTTC. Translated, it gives CASSEDQAGSYEQYF.

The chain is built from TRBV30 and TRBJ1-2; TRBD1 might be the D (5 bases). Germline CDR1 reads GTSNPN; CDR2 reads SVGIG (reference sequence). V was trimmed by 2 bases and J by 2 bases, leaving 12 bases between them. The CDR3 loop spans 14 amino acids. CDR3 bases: TGTGCCTGGAGTTCCCCGGGACGGAACTATGGCTACACCTTC. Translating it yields CAWSSPGRNYGYTF.

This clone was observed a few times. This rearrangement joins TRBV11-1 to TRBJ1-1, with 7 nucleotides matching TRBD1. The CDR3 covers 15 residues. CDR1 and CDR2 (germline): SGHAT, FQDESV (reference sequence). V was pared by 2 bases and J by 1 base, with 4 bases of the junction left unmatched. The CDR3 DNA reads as TGTGCCAGCAGCTTAAAGGCAGGGGGGAACACTGAAGCTTTCTTT. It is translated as CASSLKAGGNTEAFF.

The CDR3 sequence: CASSMGQGYGYTF. In nucleotides, the CDR3 is TGTGCCAGTAGTATGGGACAGGGGTACGGCTACACCTTC. This chain links TRBV19 with TRBJ1-2; 10 positions agree with TRBD1. The germline V gene has CDR1 LNHDA and CDR2 SQIVND (reference sequence). V lost 3 bases to trimming and J lost 8 bases; unmatched junction nucleotides: 3. The CDR3 length is 13 residues.

The CDR3 region has the DNA TGTGCCAGCAGCCCCTACCAGGTCGATGGTGGCTACACCTTC. It translates to CASSPYQVDGGYTF. The chain links TRBV7-2 to TRBJ1-2; D remains ambiguous. Germline CDR1 and CDR2: SGHTA and FQGNSA. V gave up 5 bases and J gave up 7 bases, with 17 bases separating them. The CDR3 contains 14 residues.

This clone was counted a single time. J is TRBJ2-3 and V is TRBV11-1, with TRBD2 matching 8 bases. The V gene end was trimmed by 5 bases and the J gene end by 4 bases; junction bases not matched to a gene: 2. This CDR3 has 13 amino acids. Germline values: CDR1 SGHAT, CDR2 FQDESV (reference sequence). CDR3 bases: TGTGCCAGCAGCCTGGGACTAGCAGATACGCAGTATTTT. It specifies CASSLGLADTQYF.

In DNA, the CDR3 is TGTGCCAGCAGTGCCATCAGTCTACTGAGCTCCTACAATGAGCAGTTCTTC. Amino acid sequence: CASSAISLLSSYNEQFF. The V and J genes are TRBV6-1 and TRBJ2-1; D uncertain. The CDR3 covers 17 residues. In germline, CDR1 is MNHNS, CDR2 SASEGT. Trimming removed 4 bases at V and 0 bases at J, with 16 bases between.